This T cell receptor (beta chain) was sequenced in a study of control samples from healthy donors and cancer patients. Sequencing used immunoSEQ multiplex PCR; TCRdb keeps in-frame clones, though not all of them. The table includes some 140,000 clones, roughly 94% detected once. Germline loops: CDR1 MNHEY, CDR2 SMNVEV (reference sequence). The CDR3 spans 17 residues. J lost 8 bases, V lost 5 bases, and 15 bases had no gene match. The gene calls are TRBV27 and TRBJ2-1, with 10 bases matching TRBD2. The specimen sequenced was PBMCs. This TCR came from a man in his sixties with colorectal cancer. CDR3 loop: CASSPLVVAGGQHEQFF. CDR3 nucleotides: TGTGCCAGCAGTCCCTTGGTAGTAGCGGGGGGCCAACATGAGCAGTTCTTC.